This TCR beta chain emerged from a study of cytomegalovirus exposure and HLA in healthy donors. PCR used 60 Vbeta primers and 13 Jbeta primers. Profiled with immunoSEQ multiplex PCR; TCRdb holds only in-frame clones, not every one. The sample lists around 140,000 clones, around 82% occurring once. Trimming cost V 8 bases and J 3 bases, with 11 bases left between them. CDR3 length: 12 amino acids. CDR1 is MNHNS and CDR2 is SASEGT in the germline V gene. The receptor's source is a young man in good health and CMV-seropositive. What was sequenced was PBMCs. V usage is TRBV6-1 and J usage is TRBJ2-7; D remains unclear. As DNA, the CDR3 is TGTGCCAGCGGTAGGAGTAGCTACGAGCAGTACTTC. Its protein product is CASGRSSYEQYF.